Reported below is one T cell receptor (beta chain). This sample was included in a study of blood T cell repertoires in COVID-19. Looking at the study overall: Samples representing acute and convalescent COVID-19 were sourced from the United States, Italy and Spain. T cells, B-cell-depleted T cells, or PBMCs supplied cDNA or gDNA.

The CDR3 length is 15 residues. Original data processing: Counts of nucleated cells, estimated from reference gene primer amplification, were obtained. Assay used: immunoSEQ multiplex PCR; TCRdb lists only in-frame clones, some missing. Clonal size and the V and J genes are those of that table, whereas D and trimming came from the DNA. This sample has about 160,000 clones, with roughly 80% found just once. Input material: peripheral blood. The chain combines TRBV21-1 with TRBJ1-6; the table assigns TRBD1, which was not confirmed against the DNA. TRBV21-1 is marked as a pseudogene. The origin of this receptor is a man between 65 and 85 years old with acute or convalescent COVID-19. As DNA, the CDR3 is TGTGCCAGCAGCAGACGACAGGTGGAAGGCTCACCCCTCCACTTT. This sequence encodes CASSRRQVEGSPLHF.